The T cell receptor beta chain under discussion was sequenced for a study of post-analysis software for immune sequencing data (dated by TCRdb to the mid-2010s). With respect to the entire study: Disease courses on record covered relapsing-remitting, secondary progressive and progressive-relapsing multiple sclerosis, though some patients had no subtype annotation. Patient repertoires were compared against 11 previously published healthy control repertoires from donors aged about 6 to 27 years. A subset of samples was prepared in parallel using single-end sample barcoding, then pooled and co-amplified after Illumina adapter ligation.

The CDR3 measures 14 amino acids from cysteine to phenylalanine. The kept DNA is CDR3 alone, 42 bases in frame from the first base. The germline V gene (reference sequence) sets CDR1 to LGHDT and CDR2 to YNNKEL. General findings and caveats noted by the study authors: Direct clustering with F measure revealed strong co-clustering of samples prepared in the same batch, which led to a batch-effect correction. The multiple sclerosis patient group was slightly younger than the control group. Compared with controls, multiple sclerosis patients had significantly lower normalized Chao1 diversity, a finding suggesting substantial peripheral T-cell clonal expansion. Several TRBV segments, including TRBV5-6, TRBV5-1 and TRBV20-1, were significantly more frequent in patients than controls.

The library was produced with PCR. The instrument given in TCRdb is Illumina HiSeq 2500. Unique molecular identifiers were incorporated into TCR beta cDNA libraries to reduce PCR and sequencing biases. Roughly 500,000 cDNA molecules were obtained for every 1 to 10 million input T cells, so each molecule roughly corresponded to one T cell. The same protocol used for the earlier healthy control dataset was applied to prepare and sequence the patient libraries. Within a given batch, samples were prepared together, multiplexed and sequenced on the same HiSeq lane. As for how the authors treated the data: MIGEC handled the raw barcoded reads, throwing out single-read molecular identifier groups before consensus assembly and CDR3 extraction. VDJtools was used for post-analysis of the clonotype tables, with diversity normalized by down-sampling every dataset to the smallest sample size. In repertoire overlap clustering, CDR3 amino acid sequences, but not nucleotide sequences, were matched to correct batch-related cross-sample contamination. TCRdb reanalyzed the raw reads on its own, using fastp at Q25 for trimming and MiXCR for clone calling, and kept in-frame beta chains. Each CDR3 protein appears once, grouped with its most common genes and DNA. TCRdb, rather than the study authors, made the V and J calls. Within this sample are about 770,000 distinct CDR3 sequences, with about 45% of them counted one time only. The top ten clones comprise over 4.5% of the sample.

Details on this clonotype: There is no known antigen for this receptor. Per-base qualities were not stored, and no clone one base away is much larger.

To demonstrate the VDJtools post-analysis software, the study profiled TCR beta repertoires from the peripheral blood of about a dozen young patients with multiple sclerosis. Multiple sclerosis patients were children and adolescents aged roughly 6 to 17 years. The origin of this receptor is a girl aged 5-17 years with multiple sclerosis. The sequence links TRBV3-1 to TRBJ2-4, and TRBD2 aligns with 7 junction nucleotides. The closer fit of TRBJ2-7 to the DNA end suggests the J call may be wrong. The sequenced sample was blood. Here is the DNA: TGTGCCAGCAGCCAGGCCCTCACTAGCGTCGAGCAGTACTTC. The resulting protein is CASSQALTSVEQYF.